This TCR beta chain comes out of a study of cytomegalovirus exposure and HLA in healthy donors. Study at large: Researchers previously reported finding roughly 120 million unique TCR beta sequences from about 170 million T cells.

The PCR was carried out with 60 Vbeta primers and 13 Jbeta primers. TCRdb keeps only in-frame clones here, not all; method: immunoSEQ multiplex PCR. The data show about 160,000 clones, about 79% seen once. Germline loops: CDR1 MDHEN, CDR2 SYDVKM. V was clipped by 4 bases and J by 5 bases, with 18 bases between them. CDR3 size: 16 residues. Study-wide results and caveats: Across donors, presence/absence analyses took sequencing depth to be roughly uniform. The study flagged approximately 180 TCR beta chains as cytomegalovirus-associated. From TCR beta sequences, most subjects' HLA-A and HLA-B alleles were reportedly predicted accurately.

In the case of this clone: Its target is not known.

The chain links TRBV28 to TRBJ2-4; D remains unclear. The source is a female donor in good health and CMV-seronegative. What was sequenced was PBMCs. CDR3 loop: CASSSPASRSENIQYF. In DNA, the CDR3 is TGTGCCAGCAGTTCCCCCGCTAGTAGGAGCGAAAACATTCAGTACTTC.